Detailed here is one T cell receptor beta chain. What it binds is unknown. This entry is derived from a study of radiation and T cells in renal cell carcinoma. Study-level findings and limits: Top tumor clonotypes rose in blood 2 weeks post-radiation, then contracted.

Libraries were prepared by immunoSEQ multiplex PCR; TCRdb keeps only in-frame clonotypes and omits some of them. The sample includes roughly 100,000 clones, more than 65% of them seen just once. The time point is: blood 4 weeks post-SBRT, at nephrectomy. Treatment reported: 15 Gy SBRT to primary tumor, nephrectomy 4 weeks later. After SBRT, blood was collected at 2 and 4 weeks, plus baseline. This renal cell carcinoma was of the clear cell type. Germline V gene sequence: CDR1 LGHNA, CDR2 YNFKEQ. The ends were cut back, 1 base at V and 1 base at J, with 11 bases in the middle. CDR3 size: 15 residues. This sample comprised blood, obtained from a patient whose treatment included radiotherapy and nephrectomy. The sequence was obtained from a man in his 60s with renal cell carcinoma. The chain links TRBV4-2 to TRBJ2-7, with D possibly being TRBD1 (5 bases). The CDR3 DNA reads TGTGCCAGCAGCCAAGTTACAGGTTCATCCTACGAGCAGTACTTC. Amino acids: CASSQVTGSSYEQYF.